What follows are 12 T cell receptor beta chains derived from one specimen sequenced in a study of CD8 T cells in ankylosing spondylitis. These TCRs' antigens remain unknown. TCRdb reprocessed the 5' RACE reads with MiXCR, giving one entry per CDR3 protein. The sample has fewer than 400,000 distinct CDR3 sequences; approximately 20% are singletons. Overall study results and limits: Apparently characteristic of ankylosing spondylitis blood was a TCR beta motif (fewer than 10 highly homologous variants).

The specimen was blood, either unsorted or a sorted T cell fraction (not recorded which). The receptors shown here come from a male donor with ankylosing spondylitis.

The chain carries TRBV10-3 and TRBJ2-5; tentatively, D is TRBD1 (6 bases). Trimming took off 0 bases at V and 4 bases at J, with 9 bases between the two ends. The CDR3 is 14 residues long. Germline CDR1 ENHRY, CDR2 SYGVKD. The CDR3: CAISESPQGETQYF. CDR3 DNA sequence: TGTGCCATCAGTGAGTCCCCACAGGGAGAGACCCAGTACTTC.

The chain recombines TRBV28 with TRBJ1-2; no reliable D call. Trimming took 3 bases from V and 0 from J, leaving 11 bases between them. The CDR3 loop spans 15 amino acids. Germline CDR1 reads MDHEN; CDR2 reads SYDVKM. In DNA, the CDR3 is TGTGCCAGCAGTTTTGGCGGGAGGGCTAACTATGGCTACACCTTC. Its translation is CASSFGGRANYGYTF.

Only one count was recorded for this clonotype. DNA of the CDR3: TGTGCCAGCAGTATAGGACTAGCGGAAGAGACCCAGTACTTC. It translates to CASSIGLAEETQYF. This chain connects TRBV28 to TRBJ2-5; TRBD2 aligns across 10 bases. This CDR3 is built from 14 residues. CDR1 is MDHEN, CDR2 SYDVKM, per germline. V was pared by 5 bases and J by 3 bases, with 3 bases of the junction left unmatched.

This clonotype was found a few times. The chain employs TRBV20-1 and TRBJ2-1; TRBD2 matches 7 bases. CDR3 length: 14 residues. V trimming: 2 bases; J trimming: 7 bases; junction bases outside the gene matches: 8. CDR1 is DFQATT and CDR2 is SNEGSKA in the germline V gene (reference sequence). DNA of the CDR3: TGCAGTGCTAGAAGAGCGGGGAGGATGAATGAGCAGTTCTTC. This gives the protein CSARRAGRMNEQFF.

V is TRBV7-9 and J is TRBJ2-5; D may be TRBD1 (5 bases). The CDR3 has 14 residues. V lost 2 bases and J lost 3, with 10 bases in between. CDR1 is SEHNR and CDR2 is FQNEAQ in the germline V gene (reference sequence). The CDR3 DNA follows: TGTGCCAGCAGCTTACGGACAAGTGAAGAGACCCAGTACTTC. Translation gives CASSLRTSEETQYF. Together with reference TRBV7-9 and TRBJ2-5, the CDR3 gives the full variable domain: DTGVSQNPRHKITKRGQNVTFRCDPISEHNRLYWYRQTLGQGPEFLTYFQNEAQLEKSRLLSDRFSAERPKGSFSTLEIQRTEQGDSAMYLCASSLRTSEETQYFGPGTRLLVL.

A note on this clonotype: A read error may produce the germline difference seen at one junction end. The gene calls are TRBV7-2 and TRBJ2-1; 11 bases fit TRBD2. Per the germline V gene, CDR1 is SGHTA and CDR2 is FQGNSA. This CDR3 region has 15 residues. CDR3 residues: CPSSLAATSGIEQFF. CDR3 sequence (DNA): TGTCCCAGCAGCTTAGCCGCGACTAGCGGGATTGAGCAGTTCTTC.

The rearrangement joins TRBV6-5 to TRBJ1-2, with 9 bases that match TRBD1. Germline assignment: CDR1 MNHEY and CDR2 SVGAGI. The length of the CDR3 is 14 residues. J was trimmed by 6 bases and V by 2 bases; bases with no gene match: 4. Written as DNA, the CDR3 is TGTGCCAGCAGTTACACGGACAGGGGCCATGGCTACACCTTC. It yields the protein CASSYTDRGHGYTF.

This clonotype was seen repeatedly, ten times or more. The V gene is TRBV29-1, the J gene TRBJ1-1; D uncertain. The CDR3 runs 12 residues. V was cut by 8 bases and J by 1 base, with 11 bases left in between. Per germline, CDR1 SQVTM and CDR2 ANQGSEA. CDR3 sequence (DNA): TGCAGCTCTCGCCCCAGGAACACTGAAGCTTTCTTT. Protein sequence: CSSRPRNTEAFF.

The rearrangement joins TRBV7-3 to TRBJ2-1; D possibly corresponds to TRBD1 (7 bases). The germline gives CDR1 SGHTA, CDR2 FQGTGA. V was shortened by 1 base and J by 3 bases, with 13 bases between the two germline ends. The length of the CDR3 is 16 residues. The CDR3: CASSLSGAGGYNEQFF. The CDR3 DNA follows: TGTGCCAGCAGCTTAAGCGGGGCAGGGGGCTACAATGAGCAGTTCTTC.

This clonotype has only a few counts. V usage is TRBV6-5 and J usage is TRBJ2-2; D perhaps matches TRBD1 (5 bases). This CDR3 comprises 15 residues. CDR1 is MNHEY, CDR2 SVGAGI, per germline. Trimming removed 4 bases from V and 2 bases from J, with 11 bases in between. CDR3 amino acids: CASSSETVNTGELFF. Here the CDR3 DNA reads TGTGCCAGCAGTTCGGAGACAGTAAACACCGGGGAGCTGTTTTTT.

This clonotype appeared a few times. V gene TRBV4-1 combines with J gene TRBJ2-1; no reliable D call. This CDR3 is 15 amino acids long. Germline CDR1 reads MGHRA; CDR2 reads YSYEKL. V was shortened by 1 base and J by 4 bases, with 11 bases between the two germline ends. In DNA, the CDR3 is TGCGCCAGCAGCCAAGGATCCGGAGTTTACAATGAGCAGTTCTTC. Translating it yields CASSQGSGVYNEQFF.

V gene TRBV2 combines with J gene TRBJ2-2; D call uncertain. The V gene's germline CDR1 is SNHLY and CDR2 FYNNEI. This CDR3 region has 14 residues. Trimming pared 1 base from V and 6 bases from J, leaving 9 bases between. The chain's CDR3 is CASSEVRRPGELFF. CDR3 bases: TGTGCCAGCAGTGAAGTTCGACGGCCCGGGGAGCTGTTTTTT.